This record looks at one TCR beta chain sequence and its context. The data originate from a study of blood T cell repertoires in COVID-19. Study-wide context: PBMCs, B-cell-depleted T cells, or T cells provided the cDNA or gDNA that made up the material.

The CDR3 loop spans 15 amino acids. Trimming took 7 bases from V and 4 from J; bases not matched to a gene: 11. Germline V CDR1 and CDR2: LNHDA, SQIVND (reference sequence). While infection was still active, Seattle patients were enrolled and then followed longitudinally. Per the original data handling: Cell counts per sample came from amplifying reference gene primers. The method was immunoSEQ multiplex PCR; TCRdb's version includes in-frame clones alone and lacks a portion of them. V, J and clone size were drawn from that table, and D and trimming were deduced from the DNA. The data hold 250,000 to 300,000 clones, with 75% to 90% observed a single time.

This receptor was obtained from a woman aged 50 to 60 with COVID-19, enrolled during active disease. Sequencing was performed on peripheral blood. J is TRBJ1-2 and V is TRBV19, with TRBD1 identical over 8 bases. The CDR3 loop reads CASMPDRGRFYGYTF. CDR3 in DNA: TGTGCCAGTATGCCCGACAGGGGAAGGTTCTATGGCTACACCTTC.